This T cell receptor (beta chain) stems from a study of identical twins. Study results and caveats: The degree of excess twin sharing was weaker in beta out-of-frame sequences.

V shed 5 bases, J shed 5 bases, and the junction held 8 bases outside the gene matches. The CDR3 loop spans 14 amino acids. Concerning this clonotype itself: Its target is not known.

TCRdb reanalysed the 5' RACE reads using MiXCR and keeps one entry per CDR3 protein. This table has a few hundred thousand distinct CDR3 sequences, 13% to 15% appearing once. The same data also went into a second study, on yellow fever vaccine responses in identical twins. This second report adds: The authors reported partly convergent, partly personalized vaccine responses in identical twins.

The chain is built from TRBV12-3 or TRBV12-4 and TRBJ2-5; 7 positions agree with TRBD1. This TCR came from a woman between 18 and 29 years old in good health. Sequenced material: CD4+ T cells sorted from blood. As DNA, the CDR3 is TGTGCCAGCAGTCTCCGACAGGGCTCGGAGACCCAGTACTTC. As protein: CASSLRQGSETQYF.